This T cell receptor (beta chain) derives from a study of shared clonotypes between healthy human individuals. Roughly 200 ng DNA, about 28,000 T cell genomes, went into each sorted-subset replicate PCR. The table came from immunoSEQ multiplex PCR; TCRdb's copy has only in-frame clones and leaves some out. The sample holds roughly 2,500,000 clones, 80% to 95% seen once. The CDR3 covers 14 residues. The germline V gene encodes CDR1 KGHSH and CDR2 LQKENI. The germline V and J ends were trimmed by 4 bases and 0 bases, with 8 bases remaining between them. Sequencing was performed on naive CD4+ T cells from PBMCs. Stated subset: CD45RA+ positively selected. This receptor was identified in a man aged 18 to 35 in good health. Some clones in this sample may be carry-over from other donors' samples. The chain carries TRBV18 and TRBJ2-3, with D unresolved. The CDR3 reads CASSLSSSTDTQYF. The CDR3 nucleotides are TGTGCCAGCTCACTTTCCTCTAGCACAGATACGCAGTATTTT. Filled out from reference TRBV18 and TRBJ2-3, the complete variable domain reads NAGVMQNPRHLVRRRGQEARLRCSPMKGHSHVYWYRQLPEEGLKFMVYLQKENIIDESGMPKERFSAEFPKEGPSILRIQQVVRGDSAAYFCASSLSSSTDTQYFGPGTRLTVL.